These T cell receptor beta chains were read from a single sample in a study of post-analysis software for immune sequencing data. TCRdb reprocessed the PCR reads with MiXCR, giving one entry per CDR3 protein. The profile shows approximately 250,000 distinct CDR3 sequences, 35% to 45% of them singletons. Sequenced: blood. These receptors were obtained from a girl aged 5-17 years with multiple sclerosis. Each CDR3 is given with its conserved first and last residue. The order of the fields is V gene, J gene, clone size, CDR3 length, D gene, CDR3 DNA, CDR3 protein. A D gene is named only where the DNA matches it firmly. Size tells how often a clone was seen (once, few, many) or the class of an expanded clone, and some rows leave it out.

>TRBV20-1|TRBJ1-6|many|13|NA
TGCAGTGCCCGAGGGGCCCAGGGTTCACCCCTCCACTTT
CSARGAQGSPLHF
>TRBV20-1|TRBJ2-3|NA|14|TRBD2
TGCAGTGCTAGAGACAGCGGGAGGGCAGATACGCAGTATTTT
CSARDSGRADTQYF
>TRBV20-1|TRBJ2-1|NA|18|TRBD2
TGCAGTGCTAGAGACCCAGCCAGACTAGCGGGAGACTACAATGAGCAGTTCTTC
CSARDPARLAGDYNEQFF
>TRBV7-9|TRBJ2-1|many|17|NA
TGTGCCAGCAGCTCGGGGCCGGCGGGGAGCAGCTACAATGAGCAGTTCTTC
CASSSGPAGSSYNEQFF
>TRBV27|TRBJ1-5|NA|13|NA
TGTGCCAGCAGTTTAGAGCGGAATCAGCCCCAGCATTTT
CASSLERNQPQHF
>TRBV11-3|TRBJ2-7|NA|17|NA
TGTGCCAGCAGCTTATACCAAGGTGGTTGGTCCTACAATGAGCAGTACTTC
CASSLYQGGWSYNEQYF
>TRBV20-1|TRBJ2-4|NA|17|TRBD2
TGCAGTGCTAGGACGCCGATTAGCGGGAAAACCAAAAACATTCAGTACTTC
CSARTPISGKTKNIQYF
>TRBV4-1|TRBJ2-1|NA|15|TRBD2
TGCGCCAGCAGCCAGGCTGCGGGAGGTGGCAATGAGCAGTTCTTC
CASSQAAGGGNEQFF
>TRBV5-1|TRBJ1-1|many|15|NA
TGCGCCAGCAGCTACCTGGGACGGAGGGGAACTGAAGCTTTCTTT
CASSYLGRRGTEAFF
>TRBV9|TRBJ2-3|many|16|TRBD2
TGTGCCAGCAGCACAAAAGCGGGGTACCGCACAGATACGCAGTATTTT
CASSTKAGYRTDTQYF
>TRBV10-3|TRBJ2-3|many|15|TRBD2
TGTGCCATCAGTAGAAGGACTAGCGGCACAGATACGCAGTATTTT
CAISRRTSGTDTQYF
>TRBV29-1|TRBJ2-3|few|14|TRBD1
TGCAGCGCTGTCGACAGGGGCGTCCCCAATACGCAGTATTTT
CSAVDRGVPNTQYF
>TRBV20-1|TRBJ2-1|many|15|TRBD1
TGCAGTGCTAGAGCAGGGACAGCCCAATACAATGAGCAGTTCTTC
CSARAGTAQYNEQFF
>TRBV3-1|TRBJ2-5|NA|13|NA
TGTGCCAGCAGCCAGCCGGGACTCCGCTCGTTTTACTTC
CASSQPGLRSFYF
>TRBV20-1|TRBJ2-2|few|15|NA
TGCAGTGCTAGAGGGGGGTTGACCCACACCGGGGAGCTGTTTTTT
CSARGGLTHTGELFF
>TRBV7-3|TRBJ2-1|many|13|NA
TGTGCCAGCAGCTTAACGGGGGAAGGTGAGCAGTTCTTC
CASSLTGEGEQFF
>TRBV7-3|TRBJ2-3|many|15|NA
TGTGCCAGCAGCTTAACCCGGGGGAAGGCAGATACGCAGTATTTT
CASSLTRGKADTQYF
>TRBV5-1|TRBJ2-5|many|14|NA
TGCGCCAGCAGCTTGAACGGCAACCAAGAGACCCAGTACTTC
CASSLNGNQETQYF
>TRBV5-1|TRBJ2-5|NA|13|NA
TGCGCCAGCAGTTCAGGGGATGTAGAGACCCAGTACTTC
CASSSGDVETQYF
>TRBV20-1|TRBJ1-2|many|13|NA
TGCAGTGCTAGACAAACATCTCTGGGCGGCTACACCTTC
CSARQTSLGGYTF
>TRBV12-3/TRBV12-4|TRBJ1-3|NA|14|NA
TGTGCCAGCAGTTTGGGGAGCTCTGGAAACACCATATATTTT
CASSLGSSGNTIYF
>TRBV28|TRBJ1-1|NA|15|NA
TGTGCCAGCTCCCCCGCGGCAGGGTATGACACTGAAGCTTTCTTT
CASSPAAGYDTEAFF
>TRBV5-1|TRBJ2-7|NA|15|NA
TGCGCCAGCAGCTTGGCCACAGAGGGCTCCTACGAGCAGTACTTC
CASSLATEGSYEQYF
>TRBV29-1|TRBJ2-1|many|12|NA
TGCAGCGTTGTGGACCAATACAATGAGCAGTTCTTC
CSVVDQYNEQFF
>TRBV7-6|TRBJ1-1|many|14|NA
TGTGCCAGCAGCTCCCCGACAGAGAACACTGAAGCTTTCTTT
CASSSPTENTEAFF
>TRBV12-3/TRBV12-4|TRBJ2-7|many|13|TRBD2
TGTGCCAGCAGAAGTAGCGGGAGCAACGAGCAGTACTTC
CASRSSGSNEQYF
>TRBV29-1|TRBJ2-3|NA|14|NA
TGCAGCGTTGTCGTGGACCTTAGCACAGATACGCAGTATTTT
CSVVVDLSTDTQYF
>TRBV5-1|TRBJ2-2|once|16|NA
TGCGCCAGCAGCTTGGAGGGCCGAGCGACCACCGGGGAGCGGTTTTTT
CASSLEGRATTGERFF
>TRBV29-1|TRBJ2-3|NA|14|NA
TGCAGCGTTGTCACGGGCTGGAGCACAGATACGCAGTATTTT
CSVVTGWSTDTQYF
>TRBV28|TRBJ2-7|many|14|NA
TGTGCCAGCAGCCCGCTAGGGGGGGGTTACGAGCAGTACTTC
CASSPLGGGYEQYF
>TRBV3-1|TRBJ1-1|NA|14|NA
TGTGCCAGCAGCCAAGGAAGCGTGCGAGGGGAAGCTTTCTTT
CASSQGSVRGEAFF
>TRBV7-9|TRBJ2-5|many|16|TRBD2
TGTGCCAGCAGCTTAGCCCTAGCGGGAGGATGGGAGACCCAGTACTTC
CASSLALAGGWETQYF
>TRBV5-8|TRBJ1-5|many|16|NA
TGTGCCAGCAGCCCGTCGACAGGTATGGGCAATCAGCCCCAGCATTTT
CASSPSTGMGNQPQHF
>TRBV15|TRBJ2-7|once|16|TRBD2
TGTGCCACCAGCAGAGATTTGGCTAGCGGGGACTACGAGCAGTACTTC
CATSRDLASGDYEQYF
>TRBV27|TRBJ2-5|many|13|NA
TGTGCCAGCAGTTTTGGAATACAAGAGACCCAGTACTTC
CASSFGIQETQYF
>TRBV20-1|TRBJ1-2|many|13|NA
TGCAGGGGCGGTTCAGGCCCATCGGATGGCTACACCTTC
CRGGSGPSDGYTF
>TRBV29-1|TRBJ2-3|NA|16|TRBD2
TGCAGCCCTAAAGGGCTAGCGGGAGGAGGGACAGATACGCAGTATTTT
CSPKGLAGGGTDTQYF
>TRBV5-1|TRBJ2-5|many|15|NA
TGCGCCAGCAGCCAAAATAGCGACCCCGGGGAGACCCAGTACTTC
CASSQNSDPGETQYF
>TRBV20-1|TRBJ1-1|few|17|NA
TGCAGTGCTAGAAAACGTTTAAGGGACACCCTGAACACTGAAGCTTTCTTT
CSARKRLRDTLNTEAFF
>TRBV12-3/TRBV12-4|TRBJ2-3|once|15|NA
TGTGCCAGCAGCGCCCTGACGGGGGGCGCAGATGCGGAGTATTTT
CASSALTGGADAEYF
>TRBV21-1|TRBJ2-3|many|15|NA
TGTGCCAGCAGCAAAGCGTCCGGGAGCACAGATACGCAGTATTTT
CASSKASGSTDTQYF
>TRBV6-5|TRBJ2-2|NA|15|TRBD1
TGTGCCAGCAGTTATCAGGGGGCCATTAGCGGGGAGCTGTTTTTT
CASSYQGAISGELFF
>TRBV20-1|TRBJ1-2|many|15|TRBD1
TGCAGTGCTAGAGACCGGACAGGCCTGGTCTATGGCTACACCTTC
CSARDRTGLVYGYTF
>TRBV7-9|TRBJ2-7|many|15|TRBD1
TGTGCCAGCAGCCCATACCGTGACAGGGCTGGCGAGCAGTACTTC
CASSPYRDRAGEQYF
>TRBV2|TRBJ1-6|NA|15|NA
TGTGCCAGCAGTCGGGGCAGCTCCTATAATTCACCCCTCCACTTT
CASSRGSSYNSPLHF